A single sample is the source of the 26 T cell receptor beta chains below, sequenced in a study of vaccination effects on CD4 cells after COVID-19. Before sequencing took place, the ViraFEST assay used viral peptide pools to expand antigen-specific CD4+ T cells. Following 10 days of culture, CD4+ T cells were isolated. Two-dose BNT162b2 or mRNA-1273 vaccination was given to participants. These receptors' antigens are unknown. Profiled with immunoSEQ multiplex PCR; TCRdb holds only in-frame clones, not every one. The sample contains 70,000 to 95,000 clones, under 85% of which appear only once. The sequencing used CD4+ T cells from PBMCs cultured with HCoV-OC43 spike peptides, collected after COVID-19 vaccination. Subset defined: HCoV-OC43 spike overlapping peptide pool stimulation. The receptors were sampled from a human donor who received a COVID-19 vaccine.

The J gene is TRBJ1-3, the V gene TRBV5-1; TRBD1 matches 8 bases. V was clipped by 0 bases and J by 2 bases; unmatched bases: 4. This CDR3 region has 16 residues. Germline CDR1 reads SGHRS; CDR2 reads YFSETQ. The CDR3 is CASSLGQGRPGNTIYF. The CDR3 nucleotides are TGCGCCAGCAGCTTGGGACAGGGGAGGCCTGGAAACACCATATATTTT.

This CDR3 reads CASSDRMGGNTEAFF. Written as DNA, the CDR3 is TGTGCCAGCAGCGATCGAATGGGAGGGAACACTGAAGCTTTCTTT. V usage is TRBV7-2 and J usage is TRBJ1-1, with no clear D. The ends were cut back, 5 bases at V and 1 base at J, with 14 bases in the middle. The CDR3 is made up of 15 amino acids. Germline CDR1 reads SGHTA; CDR2 reads FQGNSA.

The rearrangement links TRBV24-1 to TRBJ2-3; maybe TRBD2 (6 bases). This CDR3 comprises 13 residues. V shed 7 bases and J shed 2 bases, with 9 bases lying between them. The V gene's germline CDR1 is KGHDR and CDR2 SFDVKD. CDR3 bases: TGTGCCACCAGAGGGACTCTCACAGATACGCAGTATTTT. Protein: CATRGTLTDTQYF.

This rearrangement joins TRBV5-1 to TRBJ2-6; D might be TRBD1 (6 bases). This CDR3 spans 16 amino acids. V was clipped by 4 bases and J by 4 bases, with 15 bases between them. The germline V gene encodes CDR1 SGHRS and CDR2 YFSETQ. The CDR3 sequence: CASSDPNRAGANVLTF. The CDR3, as DNA: TGCGCCAGCAGCGACCCTAACAGGGCCGGGGCCAACGTCCTGACTTTC.

In this sample, this clone turned up a few times. This rearrangement joins TRBV10-1 to TRBJ1-5; 7 nucleotides agree with TRBD1. CDR1 and CDR2 from the germline V gene are WNHNN and SYGVQD (reference sequence). Trimming at V came to 6 bases and at J to 3 bases, leaving 5 bases not matched to a gene. The CDR3 has 14 amino acids. For the CDR3, the DNA is TGCGCCAGCAGCGGGACAGTTTACAATCAGCCCCAGCATTTT. Its protein product is CASSGTVYNQPQHF.

The chain employs TRBV7-2 and TRBJ1-2, with 7 bases lining up with TRBD1. The germline V gene encodes CDR1 SGHTA and CDR2 FQGNSA. CDR3 length: 13 residues. V shed 5 bases, J shed 5 bases, and the junction held 5 bases outside the gene matches. CDR3 in DNA: TGTGCCAGCAGCGTGGCAGGGGGGTATGGCTACACCTTC. Encoded protein: CASSVAGGYGYTF.

The V gene is TRBV5-1, the J gene TRBJ2-2, with D possibly being TRBD2 (7 bases). The CDR3 loop spans 17 amino acids. V was cut by 0 bases and J by 5 bases, with 17 bases left in between. Per germline, CDR1 SGHRS and CDR2 YFSETQ. CDR3 bases: TGCGCCAGCAGCTTGGTGTCCGGGGGGCCGCGGACCGGGGAGCTGTTTTTT. Translating gives CASSLVSGGPRTGELFF.

This chain uses TRBV28 with TRBJ2-3; 7 bases match TRBD2. CDR1 is MDHEN, CDR2 SYDVKM, per germline. With V trimmed by 6 bases and J by 4 bases, 10 bases remained unmatched. The CDR3 has 15 residues. CDR3 nucleotides: TGTGCCAGCAGCCCCTCCGGGGGGTCGGCAGATACGCAGTATTTT. Protein: CASSPSGGSADTQYF.

V gene TRBV7-3 combines with J gene TRBJ2-5; 7 positions agree with TRBD1. There are 18 residues in the CDR3. Trimming cost V 0 bases and J 2 bases; bases outside gene matches: 12. The germline V gene has CDR1 SGHTA and CDR2 FQGTGA. In DNA form, the CDR3 reads TGTGCCAGCAGCTTAACAGCGACAGGGCGAGGTGGGCAAGAGACCCAGTACTTC. Translating gives CASSLTATGRGGQETQYF.

The chain links TRBV18 to TRBJ1-1; 7 bases match TRBD1. There are 15 residues in the CDR3. Germline-derived CDR1 and CDR2 are KGHSH and LQKENI. Trimming cost V 3 bases and J 6 bases; bases outside gene matches: 10. This chain's CDR3 is CASSPGQGGRSEAFF. CDR3 in DNA: TGTGCCAGCTCACCGGGCCAGGGGGGAAGGTCTGAAGCTTTCTTT. Full variable domain (remainder filled in from reference TRBV18 and TRBJ1-1): NAGVMQNPRHLVRRRGQEARLRCSPMKGHSHVYWYRQLPEEGLKFMVYLQKENIIDESGMPKERFSAEFPKEGPSILRIQQVVRGDSAAYFCASSPGQGGRSEAFFGQGTRLTVV.

The chain combines TRBV5-5 with TRBJ1-4, with a weak D call TRBD1 (5 bases). Germline V gene data show CDR1 as SGHKS and CDR2 as YYEKEE (reference sequence). This CDR3 region has 15 residues. Trimming pared 4 bases from V and 6 bases from J, leaving 16 bases between. The CDR3 sequence: CASSQRGRADEKLFF. The CDR3 bases are TGTGCCAGCAGCCAAAGGGGTCGGGCGGATGAAAAACTGTTTTTT.

This rearrangement joins TRBV27 to TRBJ1-1; a weak D match, TRBD1 (6 bases). The V and J ends lost 6 bases and 2 bases respectively, with 10 bases between them. CDR3 length: 13 residues. The germline V gene encodes CDR1 MNHEY and CDR2 SMNVEV (reference sequence). CDR3: CASRNRVNTEAFF. The CDR3 coding sequence is TGTGCCAGCAGGAACAGGGTTAACACTGAAGCTTTCTTT.

This clone has just a few counts. The chain links TRBV19 to TRBJ1-1; weak D call: TRBD1 (6 bases). This CDR3 comprises 17 residues. The V end lost 7 bases, the J end lost 0 bases, and 21 bases lay between the germline ends. The germline V gene has CDR1 LNHDA and CDR2 SQIVND (reference sequence). CDR3 region: CASTYQGHGAMNTEAFF. CDR3 in DNA: TGTGCCAGTACCTACCAGGGACACGGCGCAATGAACACTGAAGCTTTCTTT. The variable domain in full, with the rest retrieved from reference TRBV19 and TRBJ1-1, is DGGITQSPKYLFRKEGQNVTLSCEQNLNHDAMYWYRQDPGQGLRLIYYSQIVNDFQKGDIAEGYSVSREKKESFPLTVTSAQKNPTAFYLCASTYQGHGAMNTEAFFGQGTRLTVV.

V is TRBV6-6 and J is TRBJ2-5, with 7 positions matching TRBD1. The CDR3 runs 13 residues. Per the germline V gene, CDR1 is MNHNY and CDR2 is SVGAGI (reference sequence). The V gene end was trimmed by 7 bases and the J gene end by 5 bases; junction bases not matched to a gene: 7. CDR3 in amino acids: CASTQQGRETQYF. DNA for the CDR3: TGTGCCAGCACACAACAGGGGCGGGAGACCCAGTACTTC.

The chain links TRBV5-1 to TRBJ1-5; 7 bases are shared with TRBD1. The V gene end was trimmed by 1 base and the J gene end by 3 bases; junction bases not matched to a gene: 4. This CDR3 contains 15 residues. Germline CDR1 and CDR2: SGHRS and YFSETQ. CDR3 residues: CASSLTGDYNQPQHF. For the CDR3, the DNA is TGCGCCAGCAGCTTGACAGGGGATTACAATCAGCCCCAGCATTTT.

V gene TRBV7-2 combines with J gene TRBJ2-5, with a weak D call TRBD2 (6 bases). V was shortened by 3 bases and J by 5 bases, with 16 bases between the two germline ends. The CDR3 consists of 15 residues. The germline V gene encodes CDR1 SGHTA and CDR2 FQGNSA. The CDR3, as DNA: TGTGCCAGCAGCTTGGAGGCGGGGAGCAGGGAGACCCAGTACTTC. Translating it yields CASSLEAGSRETQYF.

In this sample, this clone turned up once. V usage is TRBV30 and J usage is TRBJ1-4, with 7 nucleotides matching TRBD1. The V and J ends lost 2 bases and 4 bases, in that order; junction bases with no gene match: 4. The CDR3 is 14 residues long. CDR1 and CDR2 (germline): GTSNPN, SVGIG (reference sequence). CDR3 in amino acids: CAWSLQGNNEKLFF. The CDR3 DNA follows: TGTGCCTGGAGTTTACAGGGGAATAATGAAAAACTGTTTTTT. The complete variable domain, with remaining parts taken from reference TRBV30 and TRBJ1-4, reads SQTIHQWPATLVQPVGSPLSLECTVEGTSNPNLYWYRQAAGRGLQLLFYSVGIGQISSEVPQNLSASRPQDRQFILSSKKLLLSDSGFYLCAWSLQGNNEKLFFGSGTQLSVL.

The chain carries TRBV2 and TRBJ2-2; 8 nucleotides match TRBD2. Trimming at V came to 6 bases and at J to 4 bases, leaving 16 bases not matched to a gene. The germline gives CDR1 SNHLY, CDR2 FYNNEI. The CDR3 has 18 amino acids. The CDR3 DNA sequence: TGTGCCAGCAGCACCACCCCGGGGGGGGATATATCCACCGGGGAGCTGTTTTTT. This gives the protein CASSTTPGGDISTGELFF. Based on the CDR3 plus reference TRBV2 and TRBJ2-2, the full variable domain is EPEVTQTPSHQVTQMGQEVILRCVPISNHLYFYWYRQILGQKVEFLVSFYNNEISEKSEIFDDQFSVERPDGSNFTLKIRSTKLEDSAMYFCASSTTPGGDISTGELFFGEGSRLTVL.

CDR3 amino acids: CATSRSNLGQRYTF. The CDR3 region has the DNA TGTGCCACCAGCAGATCGAATCTGGGACAGCGCTACACCTTC. The chain is built from TRBV15 and TRBJ1-2; the match to TRBD1 covers 7 bases. The ends lost 2 bases at V and 9 bases at J; junction bases unmatched: 9. Germline V gene data show CDR1 as LNHNV and CDR2 as YYDKDF (reference sequence). The CDR3 sequence is 14 residues long. Full variable domain (rest looked up from reference TRBV15 and TRBJ1-2): DAMVIQNPRYQVTQFGKPVTLSCSQTLNHNVMYWYQQKSSQAPKLLFHYYDKDFNNEADTPDNFQSRRPNTSFCFLDIRSPGLGDTAMYLCATSRSNLGQRYTFGSGTRLTVV.

This clone was picked up one time. The chain recombines TRBV5-5 with TRBJ2-7, with unresolved D. In germline, CDR1 is SGHKS, CDR2 YYEKEE (reference sequence). The germline V and J ends were trimmed by 0 bases and 0 bases, with 10 bases remaining between them. The CDR3 runs to 15 residues. The CDR3 DNA sequence: TGTGCCAGCAGCTTGGGGGTTCTGAGCTCCTACGAGCAGTACGTC. Translating it yields CASSLGVLSSYEQYV.

This chain's CDR3 is CASSRIVNTGELFF. CDR3 bases: TGTGCCAGCAGCCGCATTGTGAACACCGGGGAGCTGTTTTTT. This chain connects TRBV6-5 to TRBJ2-2; no clear D. The CDR3 is made up of 14 amino acids. Germline CDR1 MNHEY, CDR2 SVGAGI. Trimming shortened V by 6 bases and J by 1 base, and 9 bases separated the two germline ends.

V is TRBV27 and J is TRBJ2-3; 11 nucleotides match TRBD2. The ends lost 6 bases at V and 2 bases at J; junction bases unmatched: 13. CDR1 and CDR2 from the germline V gene are MNHEY and SMNVEV (reference sequence). There are 18 residues in the CDR3. As DNA, the CDR3 is TGTGCCAGCAGGGCTCGTAACCCTAGCGGGGGGCCCACAGATACGCAGTATTTT. It is translated as CASRARNPSGGPTDTQYF.

This sequence joins TRBV5-1 and TRBJ1-1, with D unresolved. V gave up 8 bases and J gave up 10 bases, with 21 bases separating them. The CDR3 runs 13 residues. Germline V CDR1 and CDR2: SGHRS, YFSETQ. As DNA, the CDR3 is TGCGCCAGTCGAGACGCTCCAGTGAATCGAGCTTTCTTT. This gives the protein CASRDAPVNRAFF. Full variable domain (remainder filled in from reference TRBV5-1 and TRBJ1-1): KAGVTQTPRYLIKTRGQQVTLSCSPISGHRSVSWYQQTPGQGLQFLFEYFSETQRNKGNFPGRFSGRQFSNSRSEMNVSTLELGDSALYLCASRDAPVNRAFFGQGTRLTVV.

The V and J genes are TRBV6-2 or TRBV6-3 and TRBJ1-4; D perhaps matches TRBD1 (5 bases). The CDR3 extends over 15 amino acids. In germline, CDR1 is MNHEY, CDR2 SVGEGT. Trimming took 0 bases from V and 4 from J, leaving 9 bases between them. The CDR3 region has the DNA TGTGCCAGCAGTTACTCGGGACGGAGTAATGAAAAACTGTTTTTT. Protein: CASSYSGRSNEKLFF.

The V call is TRBV19, the J call TRBJ1-4; 9 bases map to TRBD1. The CDR3 consists of 15 residues. CDR1 and CDR2 from the germline V gene are LNHDA and SQIVND (reference sequence). V lost 4 bases to trimming and J lost 2 bases; unmatched junction nucleotides: 2. CDR3: CASSNRGRTNEKLFF. For the CDR3, the DNA is TGTGCCAGTAGTAACAGGGGGCGGACTAATGAAAAACTGTTTTTT.

This CDR3 reads CASSLLAGKVDTQYF. The DNA of the CDR3 is TGTGCCAGCAGCTTACTAGCGGGGAAAGTGGATACGCAGTATTTT. This chain links TRBV7-3 with TRBJ2-3; 9 bases agree with TRBD2. Trimming cost V 2 bases and J 6 bases; bases outside gene matches: 6. CDR1 and CDR2 (germline): SGHTA, FQGTGA. The CDR3 is 15 residues long.